This T cell receptor (beta chain) was observed in a study of neoadjuvant anti-PD-1 for oral cavity cancer. Study as a whole: Patients without progression received a fourth nivolumab dose around day 43, then surgical resection on days 50-56.

Sequenced by immunoSEQ multiplex PCR; TCRdb stores in-frame clones only, minus some. The sample lists about 14,000 clones; 70% were seen once. V trimming: 4 bases; J trimming: 8 bases; junction bases outside the gene matches: 10. Germline V gene lookup returns CDR1 SGHDT and CDR2 YYEEEE. The CDR3 runs 14 residues. This TCR came from a person aged 40 to 85 with oral cavity squamous cell carcinoma. The sample was PBMCs, taken before nivolumab (anti-PD-1) treatment. The V gene is TRBV5-6, the J gene TRBJ1-2, with 8 bases aligning to TRBD1. Here the CDR3 DNA reads TGTGCCAGCAGCACGACAGGGGTGGAGGGCGGCTACACCTTC. Amino acid sequence: CASSTTGVEGGYTF.